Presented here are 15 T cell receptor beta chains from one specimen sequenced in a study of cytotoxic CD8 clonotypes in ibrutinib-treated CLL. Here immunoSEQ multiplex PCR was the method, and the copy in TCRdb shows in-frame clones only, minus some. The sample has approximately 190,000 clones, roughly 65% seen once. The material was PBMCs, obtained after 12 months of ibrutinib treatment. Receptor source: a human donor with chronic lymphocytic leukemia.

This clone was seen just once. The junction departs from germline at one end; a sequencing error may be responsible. The CDR3 reads CASSVAGVGEQYF. The DNA for the CDR3 is TGTGCCAGCAGCGTAGCTGGAGTTGGCGAGCAGTACTTC. The rearrangement joins TRBV7-6 to TRBJ2-7; D gene ambiguous. The CDR3 spans 13 residues. The germline gives CDR1 SGHVS, CDR2 FNYEAQ.

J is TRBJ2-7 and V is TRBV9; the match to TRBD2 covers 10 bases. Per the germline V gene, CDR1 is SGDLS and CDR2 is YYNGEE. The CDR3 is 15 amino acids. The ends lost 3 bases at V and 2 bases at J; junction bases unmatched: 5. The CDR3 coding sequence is TGTGCCAGCAGCGCCGGACTAGCGGAGACCTACGAGCAGTACTTC. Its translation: CASSAGLAETYEQYF. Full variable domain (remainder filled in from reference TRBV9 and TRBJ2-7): DSGVTQTPKHLITATGQRVTLRCSPRSGDLSVYWYQQSLDQGLQFLIQYYNGEERAKGNILERFSAQQFPDLHSELNLSSLELGDSALYFCASSAGLAETYEQYFGPGTRLTVT.

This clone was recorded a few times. CDR3 region: CASSVTVEGYGYTF. The CDR3 DNA reads TGTGCCAGCAGTGTAACCGTAGAAGGCTATGGCTACACCTTC. The V call is TRBV6-1, the J call TRBJ1-2; D unresolved. This CDR3 has 14 residues. Trimming cost V 4 bases and J 4 bases, with 13 bases left between them. Germline CDR1 and CDR2: MNHNS and SASEGT.

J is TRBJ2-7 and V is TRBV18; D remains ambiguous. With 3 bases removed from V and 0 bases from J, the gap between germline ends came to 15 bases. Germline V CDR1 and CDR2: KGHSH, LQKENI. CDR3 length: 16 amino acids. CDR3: CASSPSLTGPSYEQYF. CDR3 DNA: TGTGCCAGCTCACCGTCCCTTACCGGGCCCTCCTACGAGCAGTACTTC.

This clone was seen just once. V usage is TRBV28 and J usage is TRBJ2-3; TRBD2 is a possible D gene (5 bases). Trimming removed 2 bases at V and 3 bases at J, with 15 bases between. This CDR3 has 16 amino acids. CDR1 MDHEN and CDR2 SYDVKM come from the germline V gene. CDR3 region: CASSLDKREGTDTQYF. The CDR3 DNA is TGTGCCAGCAGTTTAGATAAGAGGGAAGGAACAGATACGCAGTATTTT.

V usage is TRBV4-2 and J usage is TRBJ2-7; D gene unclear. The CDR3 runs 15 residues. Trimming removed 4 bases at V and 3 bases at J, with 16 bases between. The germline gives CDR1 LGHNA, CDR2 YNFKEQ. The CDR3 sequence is CASSRDPGRLYEQYF. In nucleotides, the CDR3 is TGTGCCAGCAGCCGAGACCCTGGCAGGCTCTACGAGCAGTACTTC.

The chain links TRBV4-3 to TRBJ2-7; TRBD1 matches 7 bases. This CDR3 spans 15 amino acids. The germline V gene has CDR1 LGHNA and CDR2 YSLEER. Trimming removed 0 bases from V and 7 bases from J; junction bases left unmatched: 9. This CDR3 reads CASSQDEQGMDEQYF. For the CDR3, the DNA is TGCGCCAGCAGCCAAGATGAACAGGGGATGGATGAGCAGTACTTC.

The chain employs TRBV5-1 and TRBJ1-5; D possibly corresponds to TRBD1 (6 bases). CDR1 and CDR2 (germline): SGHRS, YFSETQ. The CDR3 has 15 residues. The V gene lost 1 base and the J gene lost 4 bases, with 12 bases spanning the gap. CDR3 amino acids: CASSLTTGSNQPQHF. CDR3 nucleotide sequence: TGCGCCAGCAGCTTGACCACAGGGTCGAATCAGCCCCAGCATTTT.

The CDR3 bases are TGTGCCAGCAGCTCCCAGAGCTCAGGGGTGCGCGAAAAACTGTTTTTT. It translates to CASSSQSSGVREKLFF. The chain joins TRBV7-2 to TRBJ1-4; perhaps TRBD1 as D (6 bases). The V gene's germline CDR1 is SGHTA and CDR2 FQGNSA. Trimming shortened V by 4 bases and J by 8 bases, and 20 bases separated the two germline ends. The CDR3 length is 16 residues.

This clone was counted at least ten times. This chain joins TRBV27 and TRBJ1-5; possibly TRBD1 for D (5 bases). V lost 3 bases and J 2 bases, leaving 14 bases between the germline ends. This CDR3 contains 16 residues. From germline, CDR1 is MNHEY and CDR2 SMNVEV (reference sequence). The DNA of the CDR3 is TGTGCCAGCAGTTTGTGGGCAGGGACTGGCAATCAGCCCCAGCATTTT. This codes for CASSLWAGTGNQPQHF.

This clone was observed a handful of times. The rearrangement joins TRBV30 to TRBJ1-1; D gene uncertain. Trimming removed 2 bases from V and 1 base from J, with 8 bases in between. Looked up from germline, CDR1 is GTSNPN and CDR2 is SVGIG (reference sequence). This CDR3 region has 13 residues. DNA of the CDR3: TGTGCCTGGAGTATCGAGGGGAACACTGAAGCTTTCTTT. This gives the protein CAWSIEGNTEAFF. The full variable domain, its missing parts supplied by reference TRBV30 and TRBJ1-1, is SQTIHQWPATLVQPVGSPLSLECTVEGTSNPNLYWYRQAAGRGLQLLFYSVGIGQISSEVPQNLSASRPQDRQFILSSKKLLLSDSGFYLCAWSIEGNTEAFFGQGTRLTVV.

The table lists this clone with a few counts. This CDR3 reads CASKDGGRDTQYF. In nucleotides, the CDR3 is TGTGCCAGTAAGGACGGCGGGAGAGATACGCAGTATTTT. V and J are TRBV19 and TRBJ2-3; TRBD2 aligns across 7 bases. The CDR3 sequence is 13 residues long. Germline CDR1 LNHDA, CDR2 SQIVND (reference sequence). Germline trimming cut 7 bases from V and 5 bases from J; bases unmatched to any gene: 6.

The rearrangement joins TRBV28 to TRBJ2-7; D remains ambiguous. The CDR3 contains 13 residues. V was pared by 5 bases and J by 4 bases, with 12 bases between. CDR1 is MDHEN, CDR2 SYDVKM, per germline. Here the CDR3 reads CASSPPDGYEQYF. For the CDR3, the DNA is TGTGCCAGCAGTCCCCCCGACGGGTACGAGCAGTACTTC.

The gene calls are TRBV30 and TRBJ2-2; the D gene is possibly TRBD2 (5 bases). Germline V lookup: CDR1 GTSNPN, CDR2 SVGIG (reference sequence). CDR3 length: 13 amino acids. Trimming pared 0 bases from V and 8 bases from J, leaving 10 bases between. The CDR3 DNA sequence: TGTGCCTGGAGTGTACAGAGGGAGGGGGAGCTGTTTTTT. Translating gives CAWSVQREGELFF.

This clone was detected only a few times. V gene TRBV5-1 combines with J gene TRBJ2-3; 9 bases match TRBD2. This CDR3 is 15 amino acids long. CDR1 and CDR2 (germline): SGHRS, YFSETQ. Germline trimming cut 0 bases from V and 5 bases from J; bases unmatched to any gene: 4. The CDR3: CASSLVFSGGDTQYF. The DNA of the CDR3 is TGCGCCAGCAGCTTGGTTTTTAGCGGGGGAGATACGCAGTATTTT. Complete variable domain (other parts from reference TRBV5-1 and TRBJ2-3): KAGVTQTPRYLIKTRGQQVTLSCSPISGHRSVSWYQQTPGQGLQFLFEYFSETQRNKGNFPGRFSGRQFSNSRSEMNVSTLELGDSALYLCASSLVFSGGDTQYFGPGTRLTVL.